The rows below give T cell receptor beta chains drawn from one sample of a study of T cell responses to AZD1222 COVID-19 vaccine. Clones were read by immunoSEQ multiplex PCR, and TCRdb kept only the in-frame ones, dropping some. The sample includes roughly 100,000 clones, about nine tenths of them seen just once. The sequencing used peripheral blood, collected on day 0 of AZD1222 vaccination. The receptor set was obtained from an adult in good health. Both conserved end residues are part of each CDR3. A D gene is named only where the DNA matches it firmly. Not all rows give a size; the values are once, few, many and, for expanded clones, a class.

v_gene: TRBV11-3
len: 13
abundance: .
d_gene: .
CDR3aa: CASSTRTGYEQYF

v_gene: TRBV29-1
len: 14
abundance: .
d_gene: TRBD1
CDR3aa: CSVVTRTGTSEQYF

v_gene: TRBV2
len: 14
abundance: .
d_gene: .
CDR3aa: CASSDGGGNQPQHF

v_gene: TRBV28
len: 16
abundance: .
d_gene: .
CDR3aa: CASGPHAGSFSYEQYF

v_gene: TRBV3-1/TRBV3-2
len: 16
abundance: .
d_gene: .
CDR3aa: CASSLGGADPTYGYTF

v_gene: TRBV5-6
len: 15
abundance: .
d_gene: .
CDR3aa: CASSFTRAYNSPLHF

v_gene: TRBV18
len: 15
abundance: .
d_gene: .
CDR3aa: CASSPLSGADYGYTF

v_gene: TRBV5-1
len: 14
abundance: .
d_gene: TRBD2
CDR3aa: CASSLGTSRETQYF

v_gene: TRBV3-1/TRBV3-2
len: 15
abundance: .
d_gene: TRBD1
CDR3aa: CASSSGTGFRSPLHF

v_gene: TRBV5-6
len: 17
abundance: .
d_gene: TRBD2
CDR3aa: CASSSGLAGGYGDTQYF

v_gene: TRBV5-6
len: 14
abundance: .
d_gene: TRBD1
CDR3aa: CASSWGQGRAPLHF

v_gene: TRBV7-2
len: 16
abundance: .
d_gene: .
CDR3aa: CASSLGAITVSNEQFF

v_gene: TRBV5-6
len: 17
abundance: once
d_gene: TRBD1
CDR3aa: CASSLPPGQGRADTQYF

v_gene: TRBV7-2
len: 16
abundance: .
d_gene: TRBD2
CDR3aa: CASSFPRGSNTGELFF

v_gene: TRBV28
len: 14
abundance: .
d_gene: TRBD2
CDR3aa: CASTGGGFSWEQYF

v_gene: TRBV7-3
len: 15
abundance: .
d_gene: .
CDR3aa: CASSLERNKNTEAFF

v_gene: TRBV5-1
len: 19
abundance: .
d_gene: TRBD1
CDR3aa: CASSSPRDRGSLLPYEQYF

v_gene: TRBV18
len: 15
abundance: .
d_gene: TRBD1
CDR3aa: CASSSGTGLAGELFF

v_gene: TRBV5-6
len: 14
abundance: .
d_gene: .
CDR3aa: CASSLVDKVHEQYF

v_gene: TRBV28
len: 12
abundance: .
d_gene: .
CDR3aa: CASSLQGGGYTF

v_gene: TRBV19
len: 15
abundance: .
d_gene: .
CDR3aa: CASSIPNSGSGELFF

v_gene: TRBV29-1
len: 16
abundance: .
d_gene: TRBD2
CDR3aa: CSVGRPLAGEADTQYF

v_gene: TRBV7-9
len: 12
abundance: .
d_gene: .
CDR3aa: CASSRDYYGYTF

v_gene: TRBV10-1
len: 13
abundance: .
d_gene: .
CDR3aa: CASSLDWTGELFF

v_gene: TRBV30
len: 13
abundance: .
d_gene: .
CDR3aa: CAWSTGLWGQQYF

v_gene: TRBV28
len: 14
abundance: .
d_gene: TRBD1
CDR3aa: CASKSGQWPAEQFF

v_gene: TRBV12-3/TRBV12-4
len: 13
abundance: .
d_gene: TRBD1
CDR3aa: CASSLDRGNEQYF

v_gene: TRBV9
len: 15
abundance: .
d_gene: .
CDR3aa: CASSVAGGTDQPQHF

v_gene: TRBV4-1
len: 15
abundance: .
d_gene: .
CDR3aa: CASSPSGLPGDTQYF

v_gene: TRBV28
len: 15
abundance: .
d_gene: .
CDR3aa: CASSSPTGPNEKLFF

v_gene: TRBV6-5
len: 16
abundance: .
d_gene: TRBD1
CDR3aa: CASSYVPGQGNTEAFF

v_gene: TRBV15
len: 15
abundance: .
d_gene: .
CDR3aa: CATRVGSPSTDTQYF

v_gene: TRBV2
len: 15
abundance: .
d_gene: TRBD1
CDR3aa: CASSGQGNLEYGYTF

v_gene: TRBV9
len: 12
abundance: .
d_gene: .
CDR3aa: CASSVATDTQYF

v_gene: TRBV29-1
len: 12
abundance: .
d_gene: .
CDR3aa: CSVISGAGKLFF

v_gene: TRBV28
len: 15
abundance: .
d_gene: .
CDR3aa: CASSFPNKNLYGYTF

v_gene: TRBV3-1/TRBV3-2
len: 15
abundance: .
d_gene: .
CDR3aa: CASSQGPGFGVEQFF

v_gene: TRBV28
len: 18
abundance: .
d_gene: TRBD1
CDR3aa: CASSSGTGPFYSNQPQHF

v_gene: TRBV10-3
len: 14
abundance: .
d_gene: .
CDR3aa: CAISESGQRYGYTF

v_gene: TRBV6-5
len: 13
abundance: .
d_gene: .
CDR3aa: CASRADSGSPLHF

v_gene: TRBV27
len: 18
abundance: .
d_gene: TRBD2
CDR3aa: CASSRRLAGNGDTGELFF

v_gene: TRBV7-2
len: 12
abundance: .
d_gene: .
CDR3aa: CASSSQGYEQYF

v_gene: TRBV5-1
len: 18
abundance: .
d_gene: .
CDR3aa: CASSLAFSGYSGANVLTF

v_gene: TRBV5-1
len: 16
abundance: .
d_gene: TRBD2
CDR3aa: CASSLAGLASTGELFF

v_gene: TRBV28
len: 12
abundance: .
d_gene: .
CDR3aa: CASSPPDRKETF

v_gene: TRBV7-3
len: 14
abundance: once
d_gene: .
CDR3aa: CASSFSGTSYEQYF

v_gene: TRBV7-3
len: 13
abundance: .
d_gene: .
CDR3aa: CASSLTRYNEQFF

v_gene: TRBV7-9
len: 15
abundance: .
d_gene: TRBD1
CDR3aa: CASRPDRGLKERAFF

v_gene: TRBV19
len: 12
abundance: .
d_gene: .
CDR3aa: CASRRVNQPQHF

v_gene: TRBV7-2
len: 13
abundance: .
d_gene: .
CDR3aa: CASSLELGVAPVF

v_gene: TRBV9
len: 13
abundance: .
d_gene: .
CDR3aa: CASSVESGKTQYF

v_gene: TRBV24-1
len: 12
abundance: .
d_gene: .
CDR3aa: CATSDYQGTQHF

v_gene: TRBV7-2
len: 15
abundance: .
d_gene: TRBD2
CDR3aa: CASSGGLAGTGELFF

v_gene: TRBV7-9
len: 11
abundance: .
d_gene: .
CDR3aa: CASSSLGDQHF

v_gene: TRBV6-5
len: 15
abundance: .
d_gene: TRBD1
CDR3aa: CASSATGQGRGGYTF